This record looks at one T cell receptor (beta chain) sequence and its context. Its cognate antigen has yet to be identified. No base-level quality is on record; no much larger clone is a single base apart. This entry belongs to a study of blood T cell repertoires in COVID-19 (dated by TCRdb to 2020 to 2021). About the study as a whole: Collaborator samples came from the United States, Italy and Spain and covered acute and convalescent phases of COVID-19. The material from the prospective study consisted of cDNA or gDNA derived from T cells, B-cell-depleted T cells, or PBMCs. Subjects who had been exposed to COVID-19, were actively infected with it, or had recovered from it provided the deeply sampled blood TCRbeta repertoires that made up the dataset. The repertoires were made available in a free public database intended to serve as a resource for research on the immune response to SARS-CoV-2. The samples were drawn from two sources: the first 160 participants of the ongoing ImmuneRACE study, and 950 to 1,500 subjects contributed by 6 global collaborators. The sample metadata nearly always contained a de-identified subject ID, COVID-19 status, age in years and sex. Where HLA class I and class II types were available, the types were taken from metadata supplied by the sample provider, not from assay-based typing.

The collaborating institutions used their own protocols to collect whole blood in K2EDTA tubes. For TCRbeta analysis, collaborator samples were shipped as frozen whole blood, as isolated PBMCs, or as DNA extracted from either sample type. General study outcomes and caveats: The quantity of clinical and demographic metadata differed by source and by participant and was supplied without curation.

The immunoSEQ Assay, a bias-controlled multiplex PCR, was used to amplify TCRbeta CDR3 regions from genomic DNA. Per the authors' processing: Nucleated cell counts per sample were estimated from amplification of reference gene primers within the assay. Sequence reads were collapsed and filtered to measure the absolute abundance of every unique TCRbeta CDR3 rearrangement. For each sample, productive Simpson clonality was calculated as the square root of Simpson's diversity index over productive rearrangements. TCRdb re-hosts the immuneACCESS table, in-frame sequences only. Its copies lack some clones; in the studies checked, an unresolved V gene accounts for under half of them, and the cause for the rest is not known. Clone size and the V and J calls come from that table; the DNA yielded D and trimming. The table for this sample lists under 130,000 clones; about three quarters of them were counted only once. Of the sample, approximately 19% falls within the top ten clones.

The CDR3 spans 14 residues, from the cysteine through the phenylalanine. CDR3 DNA only is kept here, 42 bases in frame from base 1. The V and J ends are trimmed by 4 bases and 7 bases, leaving 14 bases between them. The germline V gene gives CDR1 as MGHDK and CDR2 as SYGVNS. The source of this sequence is a woman in her 70s with acute or convalescent COVID-19. The rearranged chain carries TRBV25-1 and TRBJ2-1; TRBD1 might be the D gene, on 6 matching bases. The source material was peripheral blood. The DNA sequence follows: TGTGCCAGCAGTGGCCAGAAACAGGGAAATGAGCAGTTCTTC. Its amino acids are CASSGQKQGNEQFF.